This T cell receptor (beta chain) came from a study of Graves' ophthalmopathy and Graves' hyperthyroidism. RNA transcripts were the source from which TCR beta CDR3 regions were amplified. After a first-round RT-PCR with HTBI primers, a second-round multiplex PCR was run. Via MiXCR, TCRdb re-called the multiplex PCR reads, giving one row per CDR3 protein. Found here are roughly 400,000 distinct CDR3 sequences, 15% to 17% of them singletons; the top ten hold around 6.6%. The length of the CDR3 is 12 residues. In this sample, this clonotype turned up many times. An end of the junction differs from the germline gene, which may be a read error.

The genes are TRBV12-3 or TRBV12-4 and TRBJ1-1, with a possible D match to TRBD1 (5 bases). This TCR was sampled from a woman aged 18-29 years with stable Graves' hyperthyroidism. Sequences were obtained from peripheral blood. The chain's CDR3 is CASSLYGRERIF. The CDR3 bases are TGTGCCAGCAGTTTATATGGCAGGGAGCGGATTTTT.